This T cell receptor beta chain is from a study of PD-1 blockade in classical Hodgkin lymphoma. The study's findings and limits: Compared with healthy donors, newly diagnosed patients reportedly showed lower baseline TCR diversity.

Repertoires were generated with immunoSEQ multiplex PCR, while TCRdb's copy carries only in-frame clones and drops some. The sample lists some 86,000 clones; about nine tenths were seen once. Time point noted: cycle 4 day 1 (C4D1), after five to seven weeks of nivolumab. Exposure to brentuximab vedotin varied, and each patient had relapsed following autologous stem cell transplantation. With V trimmed by 2 bases and J by 5 bases, 5 bases remained unmatched. CDR3 length: 15 residues. CDR1 and CDR2 (germline): MNHEY, SMNVEV (reference sequence). Points on this clone: Its target is not known. This specimen includes other DNA sequences encoding the same CDR3.

The material sequenced was peripheral blood mononuclear cells (PBMCs), taken before the fourth cycle of nivolumab. The chain couples TRBV27 to TRBJ2-2, with TRBD1 matching 7 bases. This receptor was obtained from a human donor with classical Hodgkin lymphoma. The CDR3 region is CASSLRGRRTGELFF. DNA of the CDR3: TGTGCCAGCAGTTTAAGGGGGCGGAGAACCGGGGAGCTGTTTTTT.